The clone carrying this T cell receptor (beta chain) was counted between two and nine times. Its antigen is not identified. These data are taken from a study of regulatory T cells in long-lasting Graves disease. V lost 9 bases to trimming and J lost 4 bases, with 12 bases between them. CDR1 is MDHEN, CDR2 SYDVKM, per germline. CDR3 length: 13 residues. Study-wide results and limits: The persistent group shared about 2,600 public clonotypes, more than the approximately 970 shared by new patients. Persistent cases favored TRBV28, TRBJ1-2 and TRBJ2-5.

Arm-PCR of CDR3 regions with iRepertoire HTBI primers generated TCR beta libraries. TCRdb ran MiXCR on the multiplex PCR reads and lists one entry per CDR3 protein. The sample shows over 400,000 distinct CDR3 sequences, 13% to 15% of them seen only once. Time point in this sample: newly diagnosed GD, antithyroid drugs for less than 3 months. Generation of the TCR library employed RNA extracted from PBMCs. This sample also appeared in a second study, on T cells in Graves' hyperthyroidism and ophthalmopathy. That source notes: Classification by a 13 V-J model distinguished ophthalmopathy from stable hyperthyroidism.

This specimen consisted of peripheral blood mononuclear cells (PBMCs), obtained at new diagnosis, from a patient treated with antithyroid drugs. The chain has TRBV28 and TRBJ2-2, with unresolved D. This receptor was obtained from a woman between 50 and 59 years old with Graves disease. The CDR3 is CASTTLTTGELFF. CDR3 coding DNA: TGTGCCAGTACCACACTAACCACCGGGGAGCTGTTTTTT.